This entry lists 3 T cell receptor beta chains sequenced from one sample in a study of regulatory dendritic cells for organ transplantation. The protocol was immunoSEQ multiplex PCR, while the TCRdb copy is restricted to in-frame clones and leaves out a portion. The sample lists over 8,500 clones; just over 70% were seen once. The source material was memory CD8+ T cells from blood. Subset noted: CD45RO+ memory T cells. All receptors come from a human donor in good health.

The chain couples TRBV5-6 to TRBJ1-5; 8 positions agree with TRBD1. The germline CDR1 and CDR2 sequences are SGHDT and YYEEEE. J was trimmed by 10 bases and V by 4 bases; bases with no gene match: 7. The CDR3 runs 13 residues. This chain's CDR3 is CASSTGGRGPQHF. The CDR3 DNA reads as TGTGCCAGCAGCACAGGGGGGAGGGGACCCCAGCATTTT.

The chain joins TRBV27 to TRBJ2-5, with D perhaps given as TRBD1 or TRBD2 (6 bases each). This CDR3 is built from 15 residues. Trimming took 6 bases from V and 2 from J, leaving 16 bases between them. Germline lookup yields CDR1 MNHEY and CDR2 SMNVEV (reference sequence). CDR3 protein: CASRPEWGAQETQYF. In DNA, the CDR3 is TGTGCCAGCAGGCCCGAGTGGGGGGCACAAGAGACCCAGTACTTC.

This clone is termed medium-sized. CDR3 sequence (DNA): TGTGCCAGCCTAGACCGAGACAATGAGCAGTTCTTC. Protein: CASLDRDNEQFF. This sequence joins TRBV6-1 and TRBJ2-1; D is ambiguous. V lost 8 bases to trimming and J lost 5 bases, with 10 bases between them. The germline V gene has CDR1 MNHNS and CDR2 SASEGT. The CDR3 has 12 amino acids.